This entry lists 16 T cell receptor beta chains sequenced from one sample in a study of beta chain features in type 1 diabetes. No cognate antigen is known for these TCRs. The authors reverse transcribed all of the isolated RNA, so sequencing captured expressed TCRB transcripts. The method was immunoSEQ multiplex PCR; TCRdb's version includes in-frame clones alone and lacks a portion of them. The table records about 700,000 clones, about an eighth of them present only once. Study results and caveats: TCRB CDR3s were moderately but significantly shorter in Type 1 diabetes patients in all four CD4+ subsets.

The sequencing sample was made of naive CD4+ T cells from blood. Receptor source: a young man with type 1 diabetes.

Only one count was recorded for this clone. The rearrangement uses TRBV15 and TRBJ1-3; D is ambiguous. CDR1 and CDR2 (germline): LNHNV, YYDKDF (reference sequence). The CDR3 spans 17 residues. V was shortened by 0 bases and J by 0 bases, with 12 bases between the two germline ends. The CDR3 sequence: CATSRDLGIISGNTIYF. In DNA, the CDR3 is TGTGCCACCAGCAGAGATCTAGGGATAATCTCTGGAAACACCATATATTTT.

This clone occurred a few times. J is TRBJ2-3 and V is TRBV6-6, with 8 bases matching TRBD2. Germline loops: CDR1 MNHNY, CDR2 SVGAGI (reference sequence). The CDR3 is 16 residues long. V was pared by 8 bases and J by 4 bases, with 14 bases of the junction left unmatched. The CDR3 DNA follows: TGTGCCAGCCAACATAGCGGGGTTCGTGGGGCAGATACGCAGTATTTT. This codes for CASQHSGVRGADTQYF.

This clone was picked up a small number of times. At the DNA level, this CDR3 is encoded by other sequences in the same sample as well. CDR3 sequence (DNA): TGTGCCATCAGTGGGGGGTTTTCCTACAATGAGCAGTTCTTC. It yields the protein CAISGGFSYNEQFF. The V and J genes are TRBV10-3 and TRBJ2-1, with D perhaps given as TRBD1 or TRBD2 (5 bases each). The CDR3 covers 14 residues. CDR1 and CDR2 (germline): ENHRY, SYGVKD. The V gene lost 4 bases and the J gene lost 1 base, with 8 bases spanning the gap.

This clone has only a few counts. The chain employs TRBV2 and TRBJ1-2; D not certain. The CDR3 consists of 14 residues. V shed 4 bases and J shed 7 bases, with 16 bases lying between them. Germline assignment: CDR1 SNHLY and CDR2 FYNNEI. This CDR3 is CASSVFVVGSGYTF. The CDR3 bases are TGTGCCAGCAGTGTTTTCGTCGTGGGCAGTGGCTACACCTTC.

In this sample, this clone turned up a few times. The chain joins TRBV18 to TRBJ1-4; D is undetermined. V was pared by 4 bases and J by 8 bases, with 14 bases between. This CDR3 comprises 14 residues. Germline V lookup: CDR1 KGHSH, CDR2 LQKENI. The CDR3 spells CASSRESQDEKLFF. In DNA, the CDR3 is TGTGCCAGCTCACGGGAGTCCCAGGACGAAAAACTGTTTTTT.

The CDR3 loop is CASSRTGKDTEAFF. The CDR3, as DNA: TGTGCCAGCAGTCGGACAGGGAAGGACACTGAAGCTTTCTTT. The V and J genes are TRBV27 and TRBJ1-1; 8 bases map to TRBD1. Germline CDR1 MNHEY, CDR2 SMNVEV (reference sequence). The CDR3 consists of 14 residues. Trimming at V came to 5 bases and at J to 3 bases, leaving 5 bases not matched to a gene.

This clone was seen a handful of times. The chain's CDR3 is CASSTANSPLHF. CDR3 DNA sequence: TGTGCCAGCTCAACAGCGAATTCACCCCTCCACTTT. This chain joins TRBV18 and TRBJ1-6, with D unresolved. V was clipped by 5 bases and J by 7 bases, with 6 bases between them. Germline V gives CDR1 KGHSH, CDR2 LQKENI. This CDR3 has 12 amino acids.

This clone was counted between two and nine times. The chain uses TRBV7-9 and TRBJ1-5; no firm D call. The CDR3 totals 13 residues. Germline CDR1 is SEHNR and CDR2 is FQNEAQ (reference sequence). The V end lost 1 base, the J end lost 7 bases, and 8 bases lay between the germline ends. For the CDR3, the DNA is TGTGCCAGCAGCTTAGACTTCGGGCAGCCCCAGCATTTT. It yields the protein CASSLDFGQPQHF.

This chain connects TRBV5-1 to TRBJ2-3; tentatively, D is TRBD2 (5 bases). Germline V gene sequence: CDR1 SGHRS, CDR2 YFSETQ. V dropped 3 bases and J dropped 5 bases, with 16 bases sitting between them. The CDR3 is 15 amino acids. CDR3 residues: CASSYSGNTGDTQYF. The CDR3 region has the DNA TGCGCCAGCAGCTATTCCGGGAACACCGGAGATACGCAGTATTTT.

This sequence joins TRBV7-8 and TRBJ2-4; no definite D call. In germline, CDR1 is SGHVS, CDR2 FQNEAQ. The CDR3 runs 12 residues. V lost 5 bases, J lost 10 bases, and 12 bases lay in between. In DNA, the CDR3 is TGTGCCAGCAGCCCAAACCTGGGGATTCAGTACTTC. It codes for CASSPNLGIQYF.

The sample holds a few counts of this clone. The chain is built from TRBV5-1 and TRBJ2-1; D is possibly TRBD1 (5 bases). Per the germline V gene, CDR1 is SGHRS and CDR2 is YFSETQ. The ends were cut back, 0 bases at V and 3 bases at J, with 13 bases in the middle. This CDR3 spans 16 amino acids. CDR3 sequence reads: CASSLEGPLGYNEQFF. The CDR3 DNA reads as TGCGCCAGCAGCTTGGAGGGGCCCCTAGGCTACAATGAGCAGTTCTTC. Using reference TRBV5-1 and TRBJ2-1 for the parts outside the CDR3, the full variable domain is KAGVTQTPRYLIKTRGQQVTLSCSPISGHRSVSWYQQTPGQGLQFLFEYFSETQRNKGNFPGRFSGRQFSNSRSEMNVSTLELGDSALYLCASSLEGPLGYNEQFFGPGTRLTVL.

The chain has TRBV30 and TRBJ2-1, with a tentative D call TRBD1 (5 bases). V shed 5 bases and J shed 8 bases, with 13 bases lying between them. The CDR3 spans 12 residues. The germline V gene encodes CDR1 GTSNPN and CDR2 SVGIG (reference sequence). The CDR3 sequence: CAWEPGMDEQFF. CDR3 in DNA: TGTGCCTGGGAGCCAGGGATGGATGAGCAGTTCTTC. Variable domain in full (rest from reference TRBV30 and TRBJ2-1): SQTIHQWPATLVQPVGSPLSLECTVEGTSNPNLYWYRQAAGRGLQLLFYSVGIGQISSEVPQNLSASRPQDRQFILSSKKLLLSDSGFYLCAWEPGMDEQFFGPGTRLTVL.

The chain combines TRBV5-1 with TRBJ1-4; D possibly corresponds to TRBD1 (6 bases). V lost 6 bases and J lost 6, with 15 bases in between. The CDR3 totals 14 residues. Germline V gives CDR1 SGHRS, CDR2 YFSETQ. The CDR3 bases are TGCGCCAGCACTCTCCGGGGGGCTGATGAAAAACTGTTTTTT. As protein: CASTLRGADEKLFF.

This clone was observed a few times. For the CDR3, the DNA is TGTGCCAGCAGCTCACAACAACAGGGGGCGCAGCTCTTCTTT. Protein product: CASSSQQQGAQLFF. This chain joins TRBV7-3 and TRBJ1-1, with TRBD1 identical over 9 bases. The V segment lost 4 bases and the J segment 14 bases; nucleotides outside the gene matches: 14. The CDR3 extends over 14 amino acids. The germline CDR1 and CDR2 sequences are SGHTA and FQGTGA.

This clone was seen a handful of times. The same CDR3 also results from other DNA sequences found in this sample. The chain links TRBV30 to TRBJ1-3; D remains unclear. Germline values: CDR1 GTSNPN, CDR2 SVGIG (reference sequence). The V and J ends lost 2 bases and 1 base respectively, with 3 bases between them. The CDR3 covers 12 residues. CDR3 nucleotides: TGTGCCTGGAGTTCGTCTGGAAACACCATATATTTT. It encodes CAWSSSGNTIYF.

This clone was seen only a few times. The rearrangement links TRBV7-2 to TRBJ2-5, with D perhaps matching TRBD1 (6 bases). Trimming stripped 5 bases from V and 2 bases from J, with 9 bases between. The CDR3 has 13 residues. Germline CDR1 SGHTA, CDR2 FQGNSA. CDR3 amino acids: CASSPGQQETQYF. CDR3 nucleotide sequence: TGTGCCAGCAGCCCGGGACAACAAGAGACCCAGTACTTC.